The TCR beta chain described here comes from a study of T cells in Graves' hyperthyroidism and ophthalmopathy. Turning to the study itself: Blood was drawn when the patient was first diagnosed and still untreated.

RNA transcripts were the template for amplifying TCR beta CDR3 regions. A set of HTBI primers served as the primers for a first-round RT-PCR of the TCR CDR3. One entry per CDR3 protein, called by TCRdb with MiXCR from the multiplex PCR reads. Here the sample spans 640,000 or so distinct CDR3 sequences, approximately 15% being singletons. PBMCs stemmed from around 10 ml fresh peripheral blood. The germline V gene encodes CDR1 SGHNT and CDR2 YYREEE (reference sequence). This CDR3 region has 13 residues. Trimming removed 5 bases from V and 5 bases from J, with 11 bases in between. This clonotype was counted ten times or more. Its antigen remains unidentified. The study's findings and limits: Most clonotypes expanded in thyroid above 0.001 were likewise present in blood.

The chain uses TRBV5-4 and TRBJ2-1; weak D call: TRBD2 (5 bases). The sample taken for sequencing was blood. This receptor was taken from a woman aged 18-35 years with Graves' ophthalmopathy. The CDR3 region has the DNA TGTGCCAGCAGATTACCGGGGAACAATGAGCAGTTCTTC. Encoded protein: CASRLPGNNEQFF.